This T cell receptor beta chain was identified during a study of blood T cells in healthy people across ages. As for this clonotype: Its antigen is unidentified. The junction differs from germline at one of its ends, possibly a read error.

CDR3 length equals 16 residues. The V gene's germline CDR1 is DFQATT and CDR2 SNEGSKA (reference sequence). It was with a sample-barcoded 5' primer and a J-beta primer mix that a second PCR of roughly 6 to 12 cycles was run. A tag from a template-switch adaptor with 12 random nucleotides marked each cDNA molecule. Via MiXCR, TCRdb re-called the 5' RACE reads, giving one row per CDR3 protein. The sample lists roughly 800,000 distinct CDR3 sequences, about 34% seen once, with approximately 12% in the top ten. General study points: Older age went with lower TCR beta diversity per million T cells, in a roughly linear way. Diversity estimated from one million T cells was considered an underestimate. Donor CMV infection status was unknown, possibly confounding age-related changes in expanded clonotypes.

Material: blood. This receptor was identified in a young man in good health. The chain employs TRBV20-1 and TRBJ2-6; the match to TRBD2 covers 7 bases. CDR3 DNA sequence: TGCAGTGCTAGAACGGGGGGTAGCTCTGGGGGCAACGTCCTGACTTTC. Amino acid sequence: CSARTGGSSGGNVLTF.